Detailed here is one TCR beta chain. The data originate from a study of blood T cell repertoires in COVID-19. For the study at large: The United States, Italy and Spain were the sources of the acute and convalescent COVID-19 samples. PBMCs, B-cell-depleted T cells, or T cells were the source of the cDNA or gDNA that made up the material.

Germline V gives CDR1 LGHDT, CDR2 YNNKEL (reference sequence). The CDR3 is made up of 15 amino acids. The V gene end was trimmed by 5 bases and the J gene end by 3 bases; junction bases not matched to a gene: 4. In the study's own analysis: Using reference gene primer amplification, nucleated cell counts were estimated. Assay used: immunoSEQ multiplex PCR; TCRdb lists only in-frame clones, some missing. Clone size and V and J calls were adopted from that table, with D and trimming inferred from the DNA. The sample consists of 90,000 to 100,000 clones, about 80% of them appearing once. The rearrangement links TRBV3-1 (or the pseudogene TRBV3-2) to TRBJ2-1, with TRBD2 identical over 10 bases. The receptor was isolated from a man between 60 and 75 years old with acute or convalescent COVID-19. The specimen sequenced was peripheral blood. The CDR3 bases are TGTGCCAGCAGCGGACAGCGGGGGGGCTACAATGAGCAGTTCTTC. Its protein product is CASSGQRGGYNEQFF.